What follows are 29 T cell receptor beta chains derived from one specimen sequenced in a study of T-cell reconstitution after alpha-beta-depleted transplantation in children. Molecular barcoding with unique molecular identifiers was used for the TCRbeta library. TCRdb itself ran the PCR reads through MiXCR, one entry per CDR3 protein. Counted here are around 240,000 distinct CDR3 sequences, around 8% occurring once; the ten biggest clones make up roughly 6%. This specimen consisted of PBMCs, mostly from graft donor cells, obtained 180 days after TCRalphabeta/CD19-depleted stem cell transplant. All receptors derive from a male patient younger than 18 who had a stem cell transplant for acute lymphoblastic leukemia, so the T cells may come from the graft donor.

Comments on this clonotype: A read error may produce the germline difference seen at one junction end. V usage is TRBV12-3 or TRBV12-4 and J usage is TRBJ2-1, with D possibly matching TRBD2 (6 bases). The CDR3 is made up of 14 amino acids. CDR3 coding DNA: TGTGCCAGCACCCGGGGGTTCCTCTACAATGGGCAGTTCTTC. Amino acid sequence: CASTRGFLYNGQFF.

This clonotype was recorded at least ten times. V is TRBV24-1 and J is TRBJ2-1; the D gene is possibly TRBD2 (5 bases). Trimming cost V 4 bases and J 0 bases, with 12 bases left between them. This CDR3 region has 16 residues. Germline V gives CDR1 KGHDR, CDR2 SFDVKD. The CDR3 region has the DNA TGTGCCACCAGTGACAGCGGTCCGAGCTCCTACAATGAGCAGTTCTTC. Amino acid sequence: CATSDSGPSSYNEQFF.

This clonotype has at least ten counts. The chain has TRBV5-6 and TRBJ2-7; the D gene is possibly TRBD1 (6 bases). CDR1 is SGHDT, CDR2 YYEEEE, per germline. The V and J ends lost 5 bases and 2 bases respectively, with 8 bases between them. CDR3 size: 12 residues. The CDR3 DNA sequence: TGTGCCAGCAGGGACAGAGCCTACGAGCAGTACTTC. This encodes CASRDRAYEQYF.

This clonotype was seen repeatedly, ten times or more. The rearrangement uses TRBV27 and TRBJ2-7; 8 nucleotides align to TRBD2. CDR1 and CDR2 (germline): MNHEY, SMNVEV (reference sequence). The CDR3 sequence is 16 residues long. V was clipped by 8 bases and J by 3 bases; unmatched bases: 15. The CDR3 nucleotides read TGTGCCAGCTTTTTTTCGAGCGGGAGTACTCTCTACGAGCAGTACTTC. This gives the protein CASFFSSGSTLYEQYF.

This clonotype was counted a few times. The rearrangement uses TRBV9 and TRBJ2-6, with D possibly matching TRBD1 (5 bases). Deletions cut 1 base from V and 1 base from J, with 18 bases between. Germline CDR1 is SGDLS and CDR2 is YYNGEE. This CDR3 is built from 19 residues. CDR3 amino acids: CASSVKGPSVKSGANVLTF. The CDR3 DNA is TGTGCCAGCAGCGTAAAGGGGCCGTCGGTCAAATCTGGGGCCAACGTCCTGACTTTC.

In its sample, this clonotype was seen a few times. The gene calls are TRBV12-3 or TRBV12-4 and TRBJ2-7; a possible D gene is TRBD1 (7 bases). The CDR3 covers 15 residues. Between the trimmed V and J ends, which lost 4 bases and 3 bases, there was a span of 16 bases. CDR3 DNA: TGTGCCAGCAGTTCCTATAACAGGGGAGGCTACGAGCAGTACTTC. This gives the protein CASSSYNRGGYEQYF.

This clonotype was observed many times. The V gene is TRBV9, the J gene TRBJ1-5; D is unclear. The CDR3 is 13 residues long. V lost 8 bases and J lost 5, with 14 bases in between. Germline V lookup: CDR1 SGDLS, CDR2 YYNGEE. DNA for the CDR3: TGTGCCAGAGCTCAGGTTCCCCATCAGCCCCAGCATTTT. It specifies CARAQVPHQPQHF. The full variable domain, its missing parts supplied by reference TRBV9 and TRBJ1-5, is DSGVTQTPKHLITATGQRVTLRCSPRSGDLSVYWYQQSLDQGLQFLIQYYNGEERAKGNILERFSAQQFPDLHSELNLSSLELGDSALYFCARAQVPHQPQHFGDGTRLSIL.

V and J are TRBV28 and TRBJ2-7; D is unclear. CDR1 and CDR2 (germline): MDHEN, SYDVKM. The CDR3 sequence is 12 residues long. V was trimmed by 6 bases and J by 6 bases, leaving 12 bases between them. The chain's CDR3 is CASSFAVGEQYF. Here the CDR3 DNA reads TGTGCCAGCAGCTTCGCGGTTGGCGAGCAGTACTTC.

This clonotype was picked up many times. The chain carries TRBV5-1 and TRBJ2-4, with 7 bases that match TRBD2. The CDR3 consists of 14 residues. With V trimmed by 4 bases and J by 7 bases, 8 bases remained unmatched. The germline V gene encodes CDR1 SGHRS and CDR2 YFSETQ. In DNA form, the CDR3 reads TGCGCCAGCAGCATACGCGGGGGACGGAACATTCAGTACTTC. Residues: CASSIRGGRNIQYF.

In this sample, this clonotype turned up many times. The chain employs TRBV9 and TRBJ1-2; D may be TRBD1 (6 bases). There are 14 residues in the CDR3. Germline V gives CDR1 SGDLS, CDR2 YYNGEE. Trimming stripped 4 bases from V and 4 bases from J, with 14 bases between. CDR3 region: CASSKQGRVYGYTF. The CDR3 DNA reads as TGTGCCAGCAGCAAACAGGGACGTGTCTATGGCTACACCTTC.

Comments on this clonotype: A much larger clone is a single base away; this may be a read error. V and J are TRBV20-1 and TRBJ2-5; 12 nucleotides agree with TRBD2. This CDR3 comprises 16 residues. Germline assignment: CDR1 DFQATT and CDR2 SNEGSKA (reference sequence). The CDR3 here is CCARDLLGLAGETQYF. The CDR3 DNA sequence: TGCTGTGCTAGAGATCTGCTGGGACTAGCGGGAGAGACCCAGTACTTC.

This clonotype was seen many times. J is TRBJ2-3 and V is TRBV27, with unresolved D. This CDR3 is built from 16 residues. Per germline, CDR1 MNHEY and CDR2 SMNVEV (reference sequence). V was cut by 0 bases and J by 0 bases, with 10 bases left in between. CDR3 coding DNA: TGTGCCAGCAGTTTATCTCCCCATACTAGCACAGATACGCAGTATTTT. Translating it yields CASSLSPHTSTDTQYF.

This clonotype was seen at least ten times. The genes are TRBV28 and TRBJ1-2, with 8 bases identical to TRBD1. This CDR3 has 15 residues. Germline CDR1 MDHEN, CDR2 SYDVKM. The J segment lost 5 bases and the V segment lost 8 bases, leaving 13 bases of the junction unmatched. CDR3 sequence: CASSTGGIGNYGYTF. The CDR3 region has the DNA TGTGCCAGCTCTACAGGGGGGATCGGAAATTATGGCTACACCTTC.

In this sample, this clonotype turned up many times. The CDR3 reads CASSLSSGSQPQHF. CDR3 in DNA: TGCGCCAGCAGCTTGAGTTCCGGGTCTCAGCCCCAGCATTTT. V gene TRBV5-1 combines with J gene TRBJ1-5; D remains unclear. With 1 base removed from V and 6 bases from J, the gap between germline ends came to 11 bases. Germline assignment: CDR1 SGHRS and CDR2 YFSETQ. This CDR3 is 14 amino acids long.

This chain connects TRBV5-1 to TRBJ1-2, with TRBD1 matching 7 bases. The CDR3 length is 16 residues. V dropped 4 bases and J dropped 2; count of bases not matched to a gene: 11. CDR1 is SGHRS and CDR2 is YFSETQ in the germline V gene. Here the CDR3 DNA reads TGCGCCAGCAGCAGTACAGGGGCCAAGATAAACTATGGCTACACCTTC. It is translated as CASSSTGAKINYGYTF.

The table lists this clonotype with many counts. Written as DNA, the CDR3 is TGTGCCAGCAGCTCCACAGGGTACGGGCAGCCCCAGCATTTT. Translating it yields CASSSTGYGQPQHF. The V gene is TRBV7-6, the J gene TRBJ1-5; weak D call: TRBD1 (6 bases). The V and J ends lost 4 bases and 7 bases respectively, with 14 bases between them. The CDR3 sequence is 14 residues long. Germline V CDR1 and CDR2: SGHVS, FNYEAQ.

This chain uses TRBV28 with TRBJ2-7; possible D gene TRBD1, 5 bases. Per germline, CDR1 MDHEN and CDR2 SYDVKM. The CDR3 is 14 amino acids. V dropped 3 bases and J dropped 0 bases, with 9 bases sitting between them. CDR3 nucleotide sequence: TGTGCCAGCAGTTTTGTGGGGCTCTCCTACGAGCAGTACTTC. Translated, it gives CASSFVGLSYEQYF.

This clonotype was recorded many times. The chain employs TRBV4-3 and TRBJ1-1, with 9 bases identical to TRBD1. Trimming at V came to 1 base and at J to 2 bases, leaving 11 bases not matched to a gene. Germline-derived CDR1 and CDR2 are LGHNA and YSLEER. The CDR3 has 18 residues. CDR3 nucleotides: TGCGCCAGCAGCCAAGTCGCTGACTGGGACAGGGCCAACACTGAAGCTTTCTTT. Protein product: CASSQVADWDRANTEAFF.

The chain recombines TRBV29-1 with TRBJ2-3; D is possibly TRBD2 (7 bases). This CDR3 contains 15 residues. Trimming shortened V by 3 bases and J by 1 base, and 14 bases separated the two germline ends. Per the germline V gene, CDR1 is SQVTM and CDR2 is ANQGSEA. This CDR3 is CSVEGGRGRTDTQYF. DNA for the CDR3: TGCAGCGTTGAGGGGGGGCGGGGACGCACAGATACGCAGTATTTT.

This clonotype appeared many times. The genes are TRBV11-2 and TRBJ2-2, with 12 positions matching TRBD2. The CDR3 consists of 14 residues. V shed 6 bases, J shed 6 bases, and the junction held 2 bases outside the gene matches. The germline CDR1 and CDR2 sequences are SGHAT and FQNNGV. The CDR3 bases are TGTGCCAGCAGACTAGCGGGGGGCTCCGGGGAGCTGTTTTTT. This sequence encodes CASRLAGGSGELFF. Full variable domain (rest looked up from reference TRBV11-2 and TRBJ2-2): EAGVAQSPRYKIIEKRQSVAFWCNPISGHATLYWYQQILGQGPKLLIQFQNNGVVDDSQLPKDRFSAERLKGVDSTLKIQPAKLEDSAVYLCASRLAGGSGELFFGEGSRLTVL.

This clonotype was counted many times. This chain links TRBV3-1 with TRBJ1-1; D remains unclear. CDR3 length: 13 residues. The V gene's germline CDR1 is LGHDT and CDR2 YNNKEL (reference sequence). Trimming left V 5 bases short and J 6 bases short, with 13 bases between. This CDR3 is CASSGRVGSEAFF. CDR3 bases: TGTGCCAGCAGCGGCCGGGTGGGGTCTGAAGCTTTCTTT.

In this sample, this clonotype turned up many times. The genes are TRBV9 and TRBJ1-1, with D uncertain. Trimming pared 3 bases from V and 10 bases from J, leaving 13 bases between. From germline, CDR1 is SGDLS and CDR2 YYNGEE. There are 12 residues in the CDR3. CDR3 protein: CASSGPEGRAFF. The CDR3 bases are TGTGCCAGCAGCGGCCCGGAAGGTCGAGCTTTCTTT.

The sample holds many counts of this clonotype. The J gene is TRBJ2-3, the V gene TRBV7-9; 7 bases agree with TRBD2. This CDR3 is built from 13 residues. Per germline, CDR1 SEHNR and CDR2 FQNEAQ (reference sequence). The V segment lost 11 bases and the J segment 1 base; nucleotides outside the gene matches: 6. CDR3 DNA: TGTGCCGGAGGACTAGGCGGCACAGATACGCAGTATTTT. Its protein product is CAGGLGGTDTQYF. Full variable domain (missing parts from reference TRBV7-9 and TRBJ2-3): DTGVSQNPRHKITKRGQNVTFRCDPISEHNRLYWYRQTLGQGPEFLTYFQNEAQLEKSRLLSDRFSAERPKGSFSTLEIQRTEQGDSAMYLCAGGLGGTDTQYFGPGTRLTVL.

At least ten counts were recorded for this clonotype. The rearrangement links TRBV10-3 to TRBJ1-5; 7 bases are shared with TRBD1. The germline CDR1 and CDR2 sequences are ENHRY and SYGVKD. This CDR3 has 14 residues. Unmatched junction bases numbered 0, after V lost 3 bases and J lost 1 base. The CDR3 here is CAISEQGSNQPQHF. CDR3 in DNA: TGTGCCATCAGTGAACAGGGGAGCAATCAGCCCCAGCATTTT.

This clonotype came up many times. The genes are TRBV12-3 or TRBV12-4 and TRBJ2-7; 7 nucleotides align to TRBD1. The CDR3 loop spans 15 amino acids. Trimming removed 2 bases from V and 0 bases from J; junction bases left unmatched: 4. CDR3 amino acids: CASSLIQGSSYEQYF. As DNA, the CDR3 is TGTGCCAGCAGTTTAATACAGGGGAGCTCCTACGAGCAGTACTTC.

Many counts were recorded for this clonotype. The V and J genes are TRBV12-3 or TRBV12-4 and TRBJ1-6; TRBD1 aligns across 7 bases. The CDR3 runs 15 residues. The V segment lost 2 bases and the J segment 9 bases; nucleotides outside the gene matches: 7. DNA of the CDR3: TGTGCCAGCAGTTTATCCGGGACAGTGGGTTCACCCCTCCACTTT. It translates to CASSLSGTVGSPLHF.

This clonotype was seen at least ten times. This chain joins TRBV20-1 and TRBJ2-7; D possibly corresponds to TRBD2 (5 bases). V lost 0 bases and J 0 bases, leaving 12 bases between the germline ends. The CDR3 length is 15 residues. Germline CDR1 DFQATT, CDR2 SNEGSKA (reference sequence). The CDR3 DNA is TGCAGTGCTAGAGATCATCGGGGAAGCTCCTACGAGCAGTACTTC. It codes for CSARDHRGSSYEQYF.

This clonotype was found many times. The chain uses TRBV11-2 and TRBJ1-2, with 8 bases matching TRBD1. The CDR3 has 15 residues. The J segment lost 5 bases and the V segment lost 3 bases, leaving 8 bases of the junction unmatched. The V gene's germline CDR1 is SGHAT and CDR2 FQNNGV. CDR3 sequence reads: CASSFEDRGLYGYTF. CDR3 DNA: TGTGCCAGCAGCTTCGAAGACAGGGGCTTATATGGCTACACCTTC.

This clonotype was detected many times. The rearrangement links TRBV12-3 or TRBV12-4 to TRBJ2-7, with D possibly called TRBD1 or TRBD2 (5 bases each). The V and J ends lost 3 bases and 2 bases respectively, with 14 bases between them. The CDR3 runs 15 residues. CDR3 region: CASSLRGALTYEQYF. For the CDR3, the DNA is TGTGCCAGCAGTTTGAGGGGCGCCTTGACCTACGAGCAGTACTTC.